This T cell receptor beta chain is drawn from a study of OX40 agonist ivuxolimab in advanced cancers. A note on the overall study: Ivuxolimab was a fully human IgG2 agonistic monoclonal antibody targeting the costimulatory receptor OX40 (CD134). The paper covers the monotherapy dose-escalation part of the phase I ivuxolimab trial, which included N ≈ 57 patients. Partial responses occurred in three dose-escalation patients, of whom one had hepatocellular carcinoma and two had cutaneous melanoma. Patients were allowed to have had prior anti-PD-1, anti-PD-L1 or anti-CTLA-4 therapy, and around 41% of the dose-escalation patients had previously received checkpoint inhibitors. Peripheral TCRbeta sequencing aimed to test whether ivuxolimab altered TCR sequence diversity and caused clonal T-cell expansion. A male proportion of 82.7% and a mean age of around 60 years, ranging from about 20 to 79, were recorded for the dose-escalation cohort. Intravenous ivuxolimab was administered to patients every 2 weeks at six dose levels: 0.01, 0.1, 0.3, 1.5, 3 and 10 mg/kg. Among the roughly 50 dose-escalation patients, about 19 had hepatocellular carcinoma, 15 melanoma, 9 renal cell carcinoma and 9 head and neck cancer. Findings and caveats that apply to the study as a whole: At doses of 0.1 to 3.0 mg/kg, clonal expansion of both CD4+ and CD8+ T cells in blood was seen between baseline and week 6. Which antigens the clonally expanded peripheral T cells were specific for was not determined. Low levels of normalized T-cell clonal expansion were also seen in some nonresponding patients. In the 0.1-3.0 mg/kg groups, partial responders had among the lowest normalized peripheral clonal expansion, particularly in CD8+ T cells. After ivuxolimab, CD8+ T cells had more expanded clones than CD4+ T cells on average.

The trial excluded patients who had a history of autoimmune disease or who were on systemic immunosuppression. Peripheral blood for TCR sequencing was collected from all dose cohorts at baseline, on cycle 4 day 1, and on cycle 7 day 1. Samples came from an open-label, multicenter, first-in-human phase I dose-escalation trial of ivuxolimab. Adults with locally advanced or metastatic melanoma, renal cell, hepatocellular, or head and neck squamous cell carcinoma were enrolled in the trial. CD4+ and CD8+ T cells were sorted separately from peripheral blood before TCR sequencing. Worth noting for this clone: This clone's antigen is unknown. Base-call qualities are not available, and no considerably larger clone is one nucleotide away.

Genomic DNA was isolated from the sorted cells so that the TCRbeta CDR3 region could be sequenced. The immunoSEQ Assay was used to sequence the TCRbeta CDR3 regions. TCRdb took this table from immuneACCESS and kept in-frame rearrangements with V and J called. Such tables lack part of the clones; where checked against another copy, unresolved V genes explain under half of the gap, and the rest is unexplained. Present in this sample are tens of thousands of clones, over 85% of which were seen just once. The ten largest clones capture roughly 22% of the sample. Taken from cysteine to phenylalanine, the CDR3 has 16 residues. The entry retains the CDR3 DNA only, 48 bases that are in frame from base 1. CDR1 is given as MNHEY and CDR2 as SMNVEV, both from the germline V gene (reference sequence). V was cut back by 7 bases and J by 3 bases, leaving a gap of 20 bases between them.

The receptor comes from an adult with an advanced solid tumor such as melanoma, head and neck, liver or kidney cancer. The sequenced sample was CD4+ or CD8+ T cells sorted from blood, obtained in a trial of the OX40 agonist ivuxolimab. The rearrangement joined TRBV27 to TRBJ2-3; the D region possibly corresponds to TRBD2 (6 bases align). In nucleotide form, the sequence is TGTGCCAGCAAACAATCCCCACTAGCAAGTACAGATACGCAGTATTTT. It specifies CASKQSPLASTDTQYF.